This T cell receptor beta chain was retrieved from a study of blood T cell repertoires in COVID-19 (TCRdb year 2020). Study-level background: Samples from collaborators originated in the United States, Italy and Spain and spanned both the acute and convalescent phases of COVID-19. The prospective study material was composed of cDNA or gDNA derived from T cells, B-cell-depleted T cells, or PBMCs. Subjects who had been exposed to COVID-19, were actively infected with it, or had recovered from it provided the deeply sampled blood TCRbeta repertoires that made up the dataset. The repertoires were made available in a free public database intended to serve as a resource for research on the immune response to SARS-CoV-2. Samples were obtained from the ongoing ImmuneRACE study (first 160 participants) and from about 1,300 subjects provided by 6 global collaborators. The sample metadata nearly always contained a de-identified subject ID, COVID-19 status, age in years and sex. Where HLA class I and class II types were available, the types were taken from metadata supplied by the sample provider, not from assay-based typing.

Here is what the overall study found, with its caveats: The amount of clinical and demographic metadata varied by source and participant and was provided uncurated.

In its sample, this clone was seen once. Its antigen is still unknown. There are no base qualities to consult, and no much larger clone falls within one base. Collaborating institutions collected whole blood in K2EDTA tubes following their own protocols. For TCRbeta analysis, collaborators shipped samples in one of three forms: frozen whole blood, isolated PBMCs, or DNA extracted from either of those sample types. TCRbeta CDR3 regions were amplified from genomic DNA using the immunoSEQ Assay, a bias-controlled multiplex PCR. In the authors' own workflow: Nucleated cell counts per sample were estimated from amplification of reference gene primers within the assay. To quantify the absolute abundance of each unique TCRbeta CDR3 rearrangement, sequence reads were collapsed and filtered. For each sample, productive Simpson clonality was calculated as the square root of Simpson's diversity index over productive rearrangements. Drawn from immuneACCESS, this table holds only the in-frame rearrangements with V and J called that TCRdb kept. Clones are partly lost; checked studies trace under half to an unresolved V gene and leave the rest unexplained. From that table come the V and J calls and clone size; the DNA was used to work out D and trimming. Recorded for this sample are roughly 15,000 clones; roughly 88% of them occurred a single time. The ten top clones hold roughly 8.8% of the sample.

Sample: peripheral blood. This clonotype originated in a human donor in a cohort sampled during active COVID-19.

The CDR3 protein sequence reads: CATHGPGQESGELFF. The DNA is TGCGCCACCCACGGCCCTGGTCAGGAAAGCGGGGAGCTGTTTTTT. The V and J genes are TRBV10-2 and TRBJ2-2, with the D gene uncertain. At the junction V is shortened by 10 bases and J by 7 bases, with 22 bases in between. The CDR3 runs 15 amino acids, cysteine and phenylalanine included. The DNA shown is the 45-base CDR3, in frame from base 1. CDR1 and CDR2, per the germline V gene, are WSHSY and SAAADI.